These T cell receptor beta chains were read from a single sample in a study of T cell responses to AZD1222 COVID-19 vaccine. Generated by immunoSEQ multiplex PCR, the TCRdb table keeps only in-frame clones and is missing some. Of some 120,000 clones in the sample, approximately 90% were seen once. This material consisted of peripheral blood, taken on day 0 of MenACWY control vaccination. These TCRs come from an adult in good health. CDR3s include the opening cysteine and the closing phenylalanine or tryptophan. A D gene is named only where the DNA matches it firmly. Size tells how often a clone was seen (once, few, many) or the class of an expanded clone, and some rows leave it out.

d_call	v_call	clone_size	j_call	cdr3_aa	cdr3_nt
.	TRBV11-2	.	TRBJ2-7	CASSLAYSYEQYF	TGTGCCAGCAGCTTAGCGTATTCCTACGAGCAGTACTTC
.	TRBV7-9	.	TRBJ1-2	CASSLSISYGYTF	TGTGCCAGCAGCTTGTCTATTTCCTATGGCTACACCTTC
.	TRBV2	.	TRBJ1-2	CASSVHDSGDGYTF	TGTGCCAGCAGTGTCCACGACAGTGGGGATGGCTACACCTTC
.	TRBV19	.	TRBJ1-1	CASTTGTEAFF	TGTGCCAGTACCACCGGCACTGAAGCTTTCTTT
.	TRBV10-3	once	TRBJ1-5	CAISDVGRTNNQPQHF	TGTGCCATCAGTGATGTTGGGCGAACCAACAATCAGCCCCAGCATTTT
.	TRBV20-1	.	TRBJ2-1	CSASSYNEQFF	TGCAGTGCTAGCTCCTACAATGAGCAGTTCTTC
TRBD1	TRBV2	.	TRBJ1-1	CASSIQGGATEAFF	TGTGCCAGCAGTATACAGGGGGGCGCCACTGAAGCTTTCTTT
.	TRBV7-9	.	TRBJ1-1	CASSPGLSQGTEAFF	TGTGCCAGCAGCCCGGGCCTTTCTCAAGGGACTGAAGCTTTCTTT
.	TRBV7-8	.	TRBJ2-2	CASRATGELFF	TGTGCCAGCAGGGCCACCGGGGAGCTGTTTTTT
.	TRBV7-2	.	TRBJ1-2	CASSQQRNNYGYTF	TGTGCCAGCAGCCAACAACGGAACAACTATGGCTACACCTTC
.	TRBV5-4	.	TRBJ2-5	CASSLDSGETQYF	TGTGCCAGCAGCTTGGATTCGGGAGAGACCCAGTACTTC
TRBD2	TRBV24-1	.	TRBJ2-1	CATSDPIAGPSYNEQFF	TGTGCCACCAGTGATCCGATAGCGGGACCTTCCTACAATGAGCAGTTCTTC
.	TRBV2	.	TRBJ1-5	CASETDRSQPQHF	TGTGCCAGCGAGACTGACAGGTCTCAGCCCCAGCATTTT
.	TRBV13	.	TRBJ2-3	CASSSDDGRTQYF	TGTGCCAGCAGCAGCGACGACGGACGTACGCAGTATTTT
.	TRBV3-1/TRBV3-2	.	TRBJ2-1	CASSQGASSPNEQFF	TGTGCCAGCAGCCAAGGTGCGTCGTCCCCCAATGAGCAGTTCTTC
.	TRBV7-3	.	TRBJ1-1	CASSPRAEGEAFF	TGTGCCAGCAGCCCCAGAGCAGAGGGGGAAGCTTTCTTT
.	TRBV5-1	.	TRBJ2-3	CASSLDTASTDTQYF	TGCGCCAGCAGCTTGGATACCGCGAGCACAGATACGCAGTATTTT
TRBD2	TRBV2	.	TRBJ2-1	CASSEETSGSSVRFF	TGTGCCAGCAGTGAAGAGACTAGCGGGAGCTCAGTACGGTTCTTC
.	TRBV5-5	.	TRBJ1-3	CASSHELSGNTIYF	TGTGCCAGCAGCCATGAACTCTCTGGAAACACCATATATTTT
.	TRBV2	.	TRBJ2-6	CASSYSGANVLTF	TGTGCCAGCAGTTACTCTGGGGCCAACGTCCTGACTTTC
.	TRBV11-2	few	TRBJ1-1	CASSLGTWLREDTEAFF	TGTGCCAGCAGCTTAGGGACTTGGCTCCGAGAGGACACTGAAGCTTTCTTT
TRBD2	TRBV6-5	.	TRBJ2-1	CASSPTSGIYNEQFF	TGTGCCAGCAGCCCCACTAGCGGGATCTACAATGAGCAGTTCTTC
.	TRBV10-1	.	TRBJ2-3	CASSSHLSTDTQYF	TGCGCCAGCAGTTCGCACTTGAGCACAGATACGCAGTATTTT
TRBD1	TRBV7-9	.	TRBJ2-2	CASSPPGGEGTGELFF	TGTGCCAGCAGCCCCCCAGGGGGAGAGGGCACCGGGGAGCTGTTTTTT
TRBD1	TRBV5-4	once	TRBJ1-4	CASSLGQGHNEKLFF	TGTGCCAGCAGCCTGGGACAGGGCCATAATGAAAAACTGTTTTTT
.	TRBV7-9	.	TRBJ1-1	CASSLQGEPEAFF	TGTGCCAGCAGCTTACAGGGTGAGCCTGAAGCTTTCTTT
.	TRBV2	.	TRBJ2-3	CASSEADTQYF	TGTGCCAGCAGTGAAGCCGATACGCAGTATTTT
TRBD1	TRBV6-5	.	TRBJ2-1	CASSDGTDSYNEQFF	TGTGCCAGCAGCGACGGGACAGACTCCTACAATGAGCAGTTCTTC
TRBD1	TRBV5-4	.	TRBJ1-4	CASSPHRGSANEKLFF	TGTGCCAGCAGCCCACACAGGGGGAGCGCTAATGAAAAACTGTTTTTT
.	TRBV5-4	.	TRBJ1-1	CASSLGQVPTEAFF	TGTGCCAGCAGCTTGGGCCAGGTCCCCACTGAAGCTTTCTTT
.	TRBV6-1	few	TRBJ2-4	CASSEAWGSDAKNIQYF	TGTGCCAGCAGTGAAGCTTGGGGGAGTGACGCCAAAAACATTCAGTACTTC
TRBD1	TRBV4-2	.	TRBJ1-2	CASSQGQGPYYGYTF	TGTGCCAGCAGCCAAGGACAGGGACCTTACTATGGCTACACCTTC
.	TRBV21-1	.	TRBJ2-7	CASSAGTGGFEQYF	TGTGCCAGCAGCGCCGGGACAGGGGGATTTGAGCAGTACTTC
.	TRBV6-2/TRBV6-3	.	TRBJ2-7	CASSYASYEQYF	TGTGCCAGCAGTTACGCCTCCTACGAGCAGTACTTC
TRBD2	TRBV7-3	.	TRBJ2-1	CASSSRRGTSLDEQFF	TGTGCCAGCAGCTCCCGTAGAGGGACTAGTTTAGATGAGCAGTTCTTC
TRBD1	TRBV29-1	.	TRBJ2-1	CSVSQGSSYNEQFF	TGCAGCGTTTCACAGGGGAGCTCCTACAATGAGCAGTTCTTC
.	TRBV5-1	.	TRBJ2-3	CASSPEGRGTDTQYF	TGCGCCAGCAGCCCCGAGGGGCGAGGCACAGATACGCAGTATTTT
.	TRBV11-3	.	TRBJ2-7	CASGEPDKQGYEQYF	TGTGCCAGCGGCGAACCCGACAAACAGGGTTACGAGCAGTACTTC
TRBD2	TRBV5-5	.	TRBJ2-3	CATLWGLAPDTQYF	TGTGCCACCCTCTGGGGACTAGCCCCAGATACGCAGTATTTT
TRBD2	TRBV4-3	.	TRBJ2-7	CASGPGGSSYEQYF	TGCGCCAGCGGGCCAGGCGGGAGCTCCTACGAGCAGTACTTC
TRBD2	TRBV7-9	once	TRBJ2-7	CASSLMLAGVGEQYF	TGTGCCAGCAGCTTAATGCTAGCGGGAGTCGGCGAGCAGTACTTC
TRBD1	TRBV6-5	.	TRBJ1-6	CASRDMGQNNSPLHF	TGTGCCAGCAGAGACATGGGACAGAATAATTCACCCCTCCACTTT
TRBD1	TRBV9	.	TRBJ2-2	CASSIDRGQTGELFF	TGTGCCAGCAGCATCGACAGGGGGCAGACCGGGGAGCTGTTTTTT
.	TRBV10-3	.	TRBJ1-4	CAISESQASIATNEKLFF	TGTGCCATCAGTGAGTCCCAGGCAAGCATTGCAACTAATGAAAAACTGTTTTTT
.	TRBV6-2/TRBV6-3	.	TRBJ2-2	CASSYEGGNTGELFF	TGTGCCAGCAGTTACGAGGGAGGTAACACCGGGGAGCTGTTTTTT
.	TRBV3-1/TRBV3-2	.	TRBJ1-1	CASSQDPGGGTEAFF	TGTGCCAGCAGCCAAGATCCGGGTGGAGGCACTGAAGCTTTCTTT
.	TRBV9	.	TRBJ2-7	CASSVATGISYEQYF	TGTGCCAGCAGCGTAGCTACAGGAATCTCCTACGAGCAGTACTTC
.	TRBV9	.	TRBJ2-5	CASSVAVRWGETQYF	TGTGCCAGCAGCGTAGCGGTTAGGTGGGGGGAGACCCAGTACTTC
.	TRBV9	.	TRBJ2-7	CASSVGPGEAYEQYF	TGTGCCAGCAGCGTAGGCCCGGGAGAGGCCTACGAGCAGTACTTC
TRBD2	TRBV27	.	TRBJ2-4	CASSPASGRNIQYF	TGTGCCAGCAGTCCAGCTAGCGGCAGGAACATTCAGTACTTC
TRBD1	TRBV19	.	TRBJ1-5	CASSIASRGVQPQHF	TGTGCCAGTAGTATAGCGTCCAGGGGGGTTCAGCCCCAGCATTTT
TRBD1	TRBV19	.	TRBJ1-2	CASSRQGDYGYTF	TGTGCCAGTAGTAGACAGGGGGACTATGGCTACACCTTC